This TCR beta chain stems from a study of T cell repertoires in cytomegalovirus infection. Study information: It was the public TCR beta signatures that indicated both CMV infection and matching HLA type. Study-wide results and limits: Ex vivo, HLA-C-restricted CMV-specific TCR beta clonotypes prevailed over the rest of the response. Summed public TCR beta family frequency identified CMV carriers bearing the relevant HLA.

Concerning this clonotype: Its specificity is unknown.

TCRdb re-derived calls from the reads in MiXCR, one entry per CDR3 protein. The table records about 150,000 distinct CDR3 sequences, about 20% of them present only once. V lost 7 bases and J lost 5; bases outside the gene matches: 7. The CDR3 extends over 14 amino acids. Germline values: CDR1 MNHNS, CDR2 SASEGT. The receptor was isolated from a human donor in good health (CMV status not recorded). Some clones in this sample may be carry-over from other donors' samples. This sequence joins TRBV6-1 and TRBJ2-1; 8 positions agree with TRBD2. The sample was PBMCs. This CDR3 reads CASTEAGGNNEQFF. In DNA form, the CDR3 reads TGTGCCAGCACGGAGGCGGGAGGCAACAATGAGCAGTTCTTC.